This TCR beta chain appears in the sequencing data of a study of neurological immune-mediated disorders. Germline V lookup: CDR1 MNHEY, CDR2 SVGAGI. The CDR3 spans 16 residues. V lost 6 bases and J lost 7, with 22 bases in between. The cDNA was synthesized by 5'RACE incorporating 10-nucleotide random UMIs. TCRdb ran MiXCR on the 5' RACE reads and lists one entry per CDR3 protein. Among more than 40,000 distinct CDR3 sequences listed, roughly 3.2% were seen once. This clonotype has a count of ten or more. The receptor's source is a woman between 45 and 60 years old with multiple sclerosis. Sequencing used PBMCs. This chain connects TRBV6-5 to TRBJ2-1; D is possibly TRBD2 (6 bases). CDR3 region: CASSLEAGTSLNEQFF. CDR3 nucleotide sequence: TGTGCCAGCAGCCTAGAGGCGGGAACCAGCCTGAATGAGCAGTTCTTC.